The T cell receptor beta chain under discussion was sequenced for a study of blood T cell repertoires in COVID-19. Study information: COVID-19 samples collected from the United States, Italy and Spain covered acute and convalescent phases.

Original handling: Nucleated cell counts were estimated from reference gene primer amplification. The table came from immunoSEQ multiplex PCR; TCRdb's copy has only in-frame clones and leaves some out. Clone size and the V and J calls come from that table; the DNA yielded D and trimming. Counted here are roughly 160,000 clones, approximately 86% occurring once; the ten biggest clones make up about 8.2%. Germline CDR1 and CDR2: MGHRA and YSYEKL. This CDR3 is 16 amino acids long. V dropped 1 base and J dropped 1 base, with 12 bases sitting between them. This clone was observed a single time. The origin of this receptor is a man aged 55 to 70 with acute or convalescent COVID-19. The chain combines TRBV4-1 with TRBJ2-3; perhaps TRBD2 as D (5 bases). The material sequenced was peripheral blood. The CDR3 here is CASSQVFSSGTDTQYF. CDR3 in DNA: TGCGCCAGCAGCCAAGTCTTTAGTAGCGGCACAGATACGCAGTATTTT.